This T cell receptor (beta chain) was documented in a study of T cells in localized non-small cell lung cancer. General study findings and limits: Uninvolved adjacent lung, not tumor, had the highest T cell clonality. The study linked higher blood T cell density to longer overall survival.

Sequenced by immunoSEQ multiplex PCR; TCRdb stores in-frame clones only, minus some. The repertoire includes some 56,000 clones, about nine tenths of them detected once, and approximately 5% sits in the top ten. The CDR3 extends over 12 amino acids. Germline values: CDR1 MNHEY, CDR2 SMNVEV (reference sequence). Trimming took off 3 bases at V and 5 bases at J, with 8 bases between the two ends. Concerning this clone: What it binds is not known.

The receptor comes from a woman aged 40-69 years with stage I lung adenocarcinoma. The specimen comprised peripheral blood, sampled before any cancer treatment. The chain joins TRBV27 to TRBJ2-7; tentative D call: TRBD1 (5 bases). The CDR3 bases are TGTGCCAGCAGTTTCAGGGTCCACGAGCAGTACTTC. This gives the protein CASSFRVHEQYF.